This passage covers 10 T cell receptor beta chains from one sample sequenced in a study of tissue T cells after allogeneic stem cell transplantation (dated by TCRdb to between 2021 and 2023). Libraries were constructed by the immunoSEQ multiplex PCR assay. The table was pulled from immuneACCESS by TCRdb, which kept in-frame rearrangements only. Such tables lose some clones; where checked, under half of the loss comes from unresolved V genes, and the rest has no known cause. The sample table records around 3,900 clones; roughly 50% of these occur just once. The top ten hold around 33% of the sample. The sample's time point, from its label and the paper: mouse harvest day 14 after allogeneic transplant. Each mouse graft, delivered by tail vein injection, combined 10^6 splenic CD5+ T cells with 10^7 T-cell-depleted bone marrow cells. Sequencing input: lymph node tissue. These receptors all come from a female BALB/c mouse given C57BL/6 T cells with graft-versus-host disease after an allogeneic hematopoietic cell transplant.

This clone occurred a few times. Gene names and germline match the mouse. The DNA ends 1 residue before the CDR3 does, and the rest of the CDR3 is filled in from the germline J gene. The J gene is TRBJ1-1, the V gene TRBV16; D gene ambiguous. CDR3 length equals 11 residues. From germline, CDR1 is SGHSA and CDR2 FRNQAP. Trimming took off 1 base at V and 10 bases at J, with 7 bases between the two ends. The CDR3 sequence: CASSLGTGVFF. CDR3 bases read: TGTGCAAGCAGCTTAGGGACGGGAGTCTTC.

As regards this clone: Germline and genes: mouse. The read stops 1 residue short of the end of the CDR3; the missing end is completed from the germline J gene. The chain combines TRBV12-1 with TRBJ2-7; 9 bases map to TRBD2. The V and J ends lost 6 bases and 4 bases, in that order; junction bases with no gene match: 9. The CDR3 totals 14 residues. Looked up from germline, CDR1 is SGHSN and CDR2 is HYEKVE. Here the CDR3 reads CASSSRLGDYEQYF. CDR3 bases read: TGTGCCAGCAGCTCCCGACTGGGGGATTATGAACAGTAC.

Points on this clone: This likely came from a read error, as a far larger clone is one base away. Germline and genes here are mouse. The read ends 1 residue before the CDR3 terminus; that terminus is restored from the germline J gene. The chain joins TRBV13-1 to TRBJ2-5; D unclear. Looked up from germline, CDR1 is NSHNY and CDR2 is SYGAGN. This CDR3 is 14 amino acids long. V was cut by 1 base and J by 11 bases, with 17 bases left in between. CDR3 amino acids: CASSDTRSSYDQYF. Incomplete CDR3 DNA: TGTGCCAGCAGTGATACCAGGAGCTCCTATGACCAGTAC.

On this clone itself: Gene names are mouse gene names. The CDR3 is cut off 1 residue early in the read; its end comes from the germline J gene. The rearrangement links TRBV12-1 to TRBJ1-3; no clear D. Germline V lookup: CDR1 SGHSN, CDR2 HYEKVE. The CDR3 is 14 amino acids. V was pared by 2 bases and J by 0 bases, with 7 bases between. The CDR3 DNA, read in part, is TGTGCCAGCTCTCAGCACAATTCTGGAAATACGCTCTAT. Translation gives CASSQHNSGNTLY. The whole CDR3 protein is CASSQHNSGNTLYF.

On this clone itself: The germline and genes are mouse ones. Coverage ceases 1 residue before the CDR3 finishes, and the germline J gene fills in the end. This chain uses TRBV13-1 with TRBJ2-5; TRBD2 aligns across 13 bases. CDR1 is NSHNY, CDR2 SYGAGN, per germline. This CDR3 is 16 amino acids long. V lost 5 bases to trimming and J lost 0 bases; unmatched junction nucleotides: 3. This chain's CDR3 is CASRDWGGANQDTQYF. The CDR3 bases that were read are TGTGCCAGCAGGGACTGGGGGGGCGCGAACCAAGACACCCAGTAC.

In the case of this clone: Genes and germline are mouse. From the germline J gene comes the end of the CDR3, since the read stops 1 residue before it. The rearrangement links TRBV23 to TRBJ2-3; the table's D call TRBD2 went unverified against the DNA. Germline CDR1 reads KGHTA; CDR2 reads FQNQQP. CDR3 size: 15 residues. CDR3 residues: CSSSRTGGSAETLYF. Partial CDR3 DNA: TGCTCCAGCAGTAGGACTGGGGGGAGTGCAGAAACGCTGTAT. Variable domain in full (rest from reference TRBV23 and TRBJ2-3): DAAVTQKPRYLIKMKGQEAEMKCIPEKGHTAVFWYQQKQSKELKFLIYFQNQQPLDQIDMVKERFSAVCPSSSLCSLGIRTCEAEDSALYLCSSSRTGGSAETLYFGSGTRLTVL.

Concerning this clone itself: Mouse gene names apply. The read halts 1 residue ahead of the CDR3 end, with the missing end drawn from the germline J gene. This sequence joins TRBV26 and TRBJ1-2; D gene uncertain. The CDR3 has 13 residues. V lost 1 base to trimming and J lost 1 base, with 4 bases between them. CDR1 KGHPV and CDR2 FQNQEV come from the germline V gene (reference sequence). CDR3 DNA, as far as it was read: TGTGCCAGCAGTCTGTTCAGAAACTCCGACTACACC. As protein: CASSLFRNSDYT. The whole CDR3 sequence is CASSLFRNSDYTF.

Note on this clone: Mouse gene names and germline throughout. The CDR3 end falls 1 residue outside the read, so it is completed with the germline J gene. This sequence joins TRBV26 and TRBJ1-6; D unresolved. TRBJ1-6 belongs to the ORF category, with a function that is uncertain. Germline V gene data show CDR1 as KGHPV and CDR2 as FQNQEV (reference sequence). V lost 3 bases and J lost 6, with 3 bases in between. CDR3 length: 12 residues. CDR3 in amino acids: CASSLGNSPLYF. Incomplete CDR3 DNA: TGTGCCAGCAGTCTAGGTAATTCGCCCCTCTAC.

About this clone: The gene names given are mouse names. Sequencing ends 1 residue short of the CDR3 end; the germline J gene provides the rest. The chain joins TRBV16 to TRBJ2-3; 11 bases fit TRBD2. V trimming: 0 bases; J trimming: 3 bases; junction bases outside the gene matches: 2. The CDR3 runs to 16 residues. The germline V gene has CDR1 SGHSA and CDR2 FRNQAP. CDR3 DNA (partial): TGTGCAAGCAGCTTAGATAACTGGGGGGGCGCAGAAACGCTGTAT. Protein sequence: CASSLDNWGGAETLY. The complete CDR3 protein is CASSLDNWGGAETLYF.

Details on this clone: Mouse gene names apply. The read falls 1 residue short of the CDR3 end, and the missing part is taken from the germline J gene. J is TRBJ1-2 and V is TRBV26; TRBD1 matches at 8 bases. V was pared by 7 bases and J by 4 bases, with 8 bases of the junction left unmatched. There are 14 residues in the CDR3. CDR1 and CDR2 from the germline V gene are KGHPV and FQNQEV (reference sequence). The sequenced CDR3 bases are TGTGCCAGCAATCTTCAGGGGGCCGGCTCCGACTACACC. This gives the protein CASNLQGAGSDYT. The entire CDR3 protein is CASNLQGAGSDYTF.